This T cell receptor beta chain was sequenced during a study of cytomegalovirus exposure and HLA in healthy donors. At the level of the study: The approximately 710 first-cohort repertoires and the approximately 110 validation repertoires shared the same platform, a later analysis reported.

The study, taken as a whole, reports: It was reported that the classifier diagnosed cytomegalovirus status with high specificity and sensitivity in both the original and validation cohorts. Many donors carried some public TCRs, although rarity characterized most TCR sequences.

Method: immunoSEQ multiplex PCR; TCRdb's copy keeps in-frame clones and lacks some. This sample has about 140,000 clones; approximately 82% occur once, and the top ten carry 30%. V was clipped by 0 bases and J by 7 bases; unmatched bases: 10. This CDR3 spans 18 amino acids. The germline CDR1 and CDR2 sequences are LNHNV and YYDKDF (reference sequence). On this clone itself: Antigen specificity is unknown.

The sample comprised PBMCs. The sequence derives from a young man in good health and CMV-seropositive. This chain joins TRBV15 and TRBJ2-1; 12 positions match TRBD2. CDR3 loop: CATSRDLAGGQGVNEQFF. The CDR3, as DNA: TGTGCCACCAGCAGAGATCTAGCGGGGGGGCAGGGCGTGAATGAGCAGTTCTTC. Variable domain in full (rest from reference TRBV15 and TRBJ2-1): DAMVIQNPRYQVTQFGKPVTLSCSQTLNHNVMYWYQQKSSQAPKLLFHYYDKDFNNEADTPDNFQSRRPNTSFCFLDIRSPGLGDTAMYLCATSRDLAGGQGVNEQFFGPGTRLTVL.